One TCR beta chain is described in this entry. This entry comes from a study of PD-L1 blockade in urothelial cancer. The CDR3 is 15 residues long. Trimming took 4 bases from V and 3 from J; bases not matched to a gene: 8. Germline V lookup: CDR1 SGHVS, CDR2 FNYEAQ. Generated by immunoSEQ multiplex PCR, the TCRdb table keeps only in-frame clones and is missing some. The table shows around 25,000 clones, with roughly nine tenths occurring only once. V and J are TRBV7-6 and TRBJ2-5; TRBD2 agrees at 7 bases. The TCR comes from a man aged 50 to 60 with urothelial cancer. The specimen was PBMCs, collected around atezolizumab (anti-PD-L1) treatment. The CDR3 coding sequence is TGTGCCAGCAGCTCCTGGGAGGGGCGGAAAGAGACCCAGTACTTC. Protein: CASSSWEGRKETQYF.